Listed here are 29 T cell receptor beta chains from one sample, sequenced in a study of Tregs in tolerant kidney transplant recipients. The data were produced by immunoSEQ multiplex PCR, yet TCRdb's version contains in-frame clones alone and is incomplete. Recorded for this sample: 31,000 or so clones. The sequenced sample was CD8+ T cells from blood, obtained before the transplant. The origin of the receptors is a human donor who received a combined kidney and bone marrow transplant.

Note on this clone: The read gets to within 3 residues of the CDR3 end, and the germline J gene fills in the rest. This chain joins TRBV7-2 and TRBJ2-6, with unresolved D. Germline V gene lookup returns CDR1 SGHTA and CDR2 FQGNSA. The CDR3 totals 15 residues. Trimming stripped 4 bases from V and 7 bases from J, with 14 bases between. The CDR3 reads CASSSPSIRANVLTF. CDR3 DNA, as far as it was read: TGTGCCAGCAGCTCCCCCAGTATAAGAGCCAACGTC.

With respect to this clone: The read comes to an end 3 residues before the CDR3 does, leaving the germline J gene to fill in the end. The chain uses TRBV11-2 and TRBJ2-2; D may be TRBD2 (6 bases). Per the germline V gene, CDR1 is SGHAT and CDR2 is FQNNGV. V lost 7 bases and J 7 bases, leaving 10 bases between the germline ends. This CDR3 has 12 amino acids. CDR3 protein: CASKGGNGELFF. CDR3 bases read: TGTGCCAGCAAGGGCGGGAACGGGGAG.

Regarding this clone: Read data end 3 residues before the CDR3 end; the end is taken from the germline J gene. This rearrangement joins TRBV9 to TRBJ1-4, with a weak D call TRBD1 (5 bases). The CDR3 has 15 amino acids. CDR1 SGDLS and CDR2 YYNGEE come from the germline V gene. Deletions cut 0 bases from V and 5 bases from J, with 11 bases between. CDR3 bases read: TGTGCCAGCAGCGTAGACGGCCGGGGGAATGAAAAA. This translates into CASSVDGRGNEK. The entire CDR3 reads CASSVDGRGNEKLFF.

CDR3 amino acids: CASSIWGIRGDQPQHF. The covered CDR3 bases are TGTGCCAGTAGTATATGGGGAATCCGGGGGGATCAGCCC. The chain employs TRBV19 and TRBJ1-5; D may be TRBD1 (5 bases). The read terminates 3 residues before the CDR3 end, so the remaining end is supplied by the germline J gene. Germline lookup yields CDR1 LNHDA and CDR2 SQIVND (reference sequence). The CDR3 contains 16 residues. V lost 2 bases and J lost 5, with 16 bases in between.

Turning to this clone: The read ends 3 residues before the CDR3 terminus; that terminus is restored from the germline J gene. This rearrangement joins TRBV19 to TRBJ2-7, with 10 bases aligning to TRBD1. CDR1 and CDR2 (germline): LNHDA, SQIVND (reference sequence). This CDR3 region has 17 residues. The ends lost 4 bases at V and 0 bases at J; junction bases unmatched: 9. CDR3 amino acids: CASSRQIGQGVSYEQYF. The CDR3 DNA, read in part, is TGTGCCAGTAGTAGACAAATCGGACAGGGGGTCTCCTACGAG.

The CDR3 DNA, read in part, is TGTGCCAGCAACCCAGGCGGGAACGAG. As protein: CASNPGGNE. The full-length CDR3 reads as CASNPGGNEQYF. The gene calls are TRBV28 and TRBJ2-7, with D possibly TRBD2 on 6 matching bases. The read finishes 3 residues shy of the CDR3 end, and the germline J gene is used to complete it. V gave up 7 bases and J gave up 5 bases, with 12 bases separating them. The CDR3 is made up of 12 amino acids. Germline V CDR1 and CDR2: MDHEN, SYDVKM. Full variable domain (outside the CDR3, taken from reference TRBV28 and TRBJ2-7): DVKVTQSSRYLVKRTGEKVFLECVQDMDHENMFWYRQDPGLGLRLIYFSYDVKMKEKGDIPEGYSVSREKKERFSLILESASTNQTSMYLCASNPGGNEQYFGPGTRLTVT.

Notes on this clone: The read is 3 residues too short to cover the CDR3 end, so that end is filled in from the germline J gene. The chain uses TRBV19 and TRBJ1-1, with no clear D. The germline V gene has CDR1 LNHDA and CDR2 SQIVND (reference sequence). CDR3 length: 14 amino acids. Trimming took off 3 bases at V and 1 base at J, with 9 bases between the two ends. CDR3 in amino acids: CASSIGQANTEAFF. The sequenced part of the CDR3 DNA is TGTGCCAGTAGTATTGGGCAGGCGAACACTGAA. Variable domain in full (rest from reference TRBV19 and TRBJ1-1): DGGITQSPKYLFRKEGQNVTLSCEQNLNHDAMYWYRQDPGQGLRLIYYSQIVNDFQKGDIAEGYSVSREKKESFPLTVTSAQKNPTAFYLCASSIGQANTEAFFGQGTRLTVV.

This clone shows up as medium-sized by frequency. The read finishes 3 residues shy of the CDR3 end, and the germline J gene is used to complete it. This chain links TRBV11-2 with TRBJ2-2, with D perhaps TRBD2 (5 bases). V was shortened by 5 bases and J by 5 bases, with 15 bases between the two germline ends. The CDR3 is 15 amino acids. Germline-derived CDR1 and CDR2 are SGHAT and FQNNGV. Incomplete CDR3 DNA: TGTGCCAGCAGCCCGGACTCCCGAGGGACCGGGGAG. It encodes CASSPDSRGTGE. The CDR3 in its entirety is CASSPDSRGTGELFF.

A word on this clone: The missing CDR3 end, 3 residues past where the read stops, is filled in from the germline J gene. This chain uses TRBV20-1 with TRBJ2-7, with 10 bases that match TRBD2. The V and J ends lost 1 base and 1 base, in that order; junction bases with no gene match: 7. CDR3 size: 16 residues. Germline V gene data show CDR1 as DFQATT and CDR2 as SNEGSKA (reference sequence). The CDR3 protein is CSARATPSGSSYEQYF. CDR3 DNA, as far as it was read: TGCAGTGCTAGAGCGACCCCTAGCGGGAGTTCCTACGAG.

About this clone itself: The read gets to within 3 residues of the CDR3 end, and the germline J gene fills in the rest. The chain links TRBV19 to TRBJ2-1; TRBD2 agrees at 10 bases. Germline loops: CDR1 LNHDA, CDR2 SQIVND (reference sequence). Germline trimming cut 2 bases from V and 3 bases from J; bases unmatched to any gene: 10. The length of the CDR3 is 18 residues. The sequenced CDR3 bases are TGTGCCAGTAGTATATTCCTAGCGGGAGTCACTAGCTACAATGAG. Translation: CASSIFLAGVTSYNE. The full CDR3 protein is CASSIFLAGVTSYNEQFF.

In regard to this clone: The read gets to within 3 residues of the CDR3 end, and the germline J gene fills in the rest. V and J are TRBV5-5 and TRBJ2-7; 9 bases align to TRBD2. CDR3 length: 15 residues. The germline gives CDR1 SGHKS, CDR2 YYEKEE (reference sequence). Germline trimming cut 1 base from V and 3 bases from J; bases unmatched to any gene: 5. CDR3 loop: CASSLWASGDYEQYF. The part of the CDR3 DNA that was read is TGTGCCAGCAGCTTGTGGGCTAGCGGGGACTACGAG.

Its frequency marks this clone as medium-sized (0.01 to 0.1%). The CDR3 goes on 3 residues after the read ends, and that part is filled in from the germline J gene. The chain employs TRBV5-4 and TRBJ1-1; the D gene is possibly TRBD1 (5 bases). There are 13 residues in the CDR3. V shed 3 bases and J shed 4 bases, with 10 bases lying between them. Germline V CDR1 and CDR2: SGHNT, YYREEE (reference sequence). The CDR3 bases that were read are TGTGCCAGCAGCTCCCAGAGGGGCACTGAA. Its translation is CASSSQRGTE. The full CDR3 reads CASSSQRGTEAFF.

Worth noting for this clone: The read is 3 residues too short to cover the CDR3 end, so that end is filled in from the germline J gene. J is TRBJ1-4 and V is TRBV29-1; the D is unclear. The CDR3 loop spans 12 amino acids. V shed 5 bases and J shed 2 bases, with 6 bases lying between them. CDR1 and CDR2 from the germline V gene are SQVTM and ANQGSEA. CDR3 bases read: TGCAGCGTTACCGGGACTAATGAAAAA. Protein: CSVTGTNEK. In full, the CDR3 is CSVTGTNEKLFF.

The CDR3 reads CASSDAGSEQYF. CDR3 DNA, as far as it was read: TGTGCCAGCAGTGACGCAGGGAGCGAG. The V gene is TRBV2, the J gene TRBJ2-7; D possibly uses TRBD1 or TRBD2 (5 bases each). The observed sequence ends 3 residues before the CDR3 terminus, with the missing tail filled in from the germline J gene. The germline gives CDR1 SNHLY, CDR2 FYNNEI. The CDR3 has 12 amino acids. The V end was cut by 3 bases, the J end by 6 bases, with 9 bases between.

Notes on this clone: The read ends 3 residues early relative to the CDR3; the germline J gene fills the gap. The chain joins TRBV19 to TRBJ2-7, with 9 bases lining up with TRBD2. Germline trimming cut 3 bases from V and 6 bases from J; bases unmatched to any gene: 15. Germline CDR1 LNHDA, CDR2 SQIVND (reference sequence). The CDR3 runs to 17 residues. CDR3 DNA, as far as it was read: TGTGCCAGTAGTATCCTAGCGGGGACCTTGTCCTCCGGCGAG. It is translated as CASSILAGTLSSGE. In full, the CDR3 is CASSILAGTLSSGEQYF. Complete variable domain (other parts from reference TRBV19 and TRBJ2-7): DGGITQSPKYLFRKEGQNVTLSCEQNLNHDAMYWYRQDPGQGLRLIYYSQIVNDFQKGDIAEGYSVSREKKESFPLTVTSAQKNPTAFYLCASSILAGTLSSGEQYFGPGTRLTVT.

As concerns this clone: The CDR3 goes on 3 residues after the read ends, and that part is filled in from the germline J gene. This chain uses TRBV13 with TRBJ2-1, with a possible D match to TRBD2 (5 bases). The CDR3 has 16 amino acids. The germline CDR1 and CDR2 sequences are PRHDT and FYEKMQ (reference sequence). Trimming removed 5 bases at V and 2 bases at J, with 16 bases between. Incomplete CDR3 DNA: TGTGCCAGCAGCCCCATGGGGAGCGGACCCTACAATGAG. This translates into CASSPMGSGPYNE. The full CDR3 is CASSPMGSGPYNEQFF.

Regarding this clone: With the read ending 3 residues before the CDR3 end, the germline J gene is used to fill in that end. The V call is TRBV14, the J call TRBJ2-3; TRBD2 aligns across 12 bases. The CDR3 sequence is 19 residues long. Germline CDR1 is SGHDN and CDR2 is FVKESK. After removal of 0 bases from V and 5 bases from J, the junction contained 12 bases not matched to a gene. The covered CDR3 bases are TGTGCCAGCAGCCAAGATGAGTTGACTAGCGGGGGCATGGTAGATACG. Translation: CASSQDELTSGGMVDT. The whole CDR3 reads CASSQDELTSGGMVDTQYF.

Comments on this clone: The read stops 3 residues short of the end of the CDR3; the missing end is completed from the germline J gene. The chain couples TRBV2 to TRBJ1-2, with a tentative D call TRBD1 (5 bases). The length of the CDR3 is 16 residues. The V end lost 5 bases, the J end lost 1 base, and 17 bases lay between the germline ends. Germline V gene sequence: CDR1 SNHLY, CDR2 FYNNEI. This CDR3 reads CASSLEWGRDNYGYTF. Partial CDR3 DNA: TGTGCCAGCAGTCTAGAGTGGGGCCGTGATAACTATGGC.

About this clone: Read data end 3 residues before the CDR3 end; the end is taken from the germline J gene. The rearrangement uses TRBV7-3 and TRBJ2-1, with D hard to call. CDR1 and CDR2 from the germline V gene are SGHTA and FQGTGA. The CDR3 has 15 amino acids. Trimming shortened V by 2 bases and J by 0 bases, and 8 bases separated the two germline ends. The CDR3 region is CASSLFQSSYNEQFF. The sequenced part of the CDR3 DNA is TGTGCCAGCAGCTTATTCCAGAGCTCCTACAATGAG. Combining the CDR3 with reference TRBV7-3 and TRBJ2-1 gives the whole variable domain GAGVSQTPSNKVTEKGKYVELRCDPISGHTALYWYRQSLGQGPEFLIYFQGTGAADDSGLPNDRFFAVRPEGSVSTLKIQRTERGDSAVYLCASSLFQSSYNEQFFGPGTRLTVL.

The CDR3 is CASGRGNEQFF. CDR3 DNA, as far as it was read: TGTGCCAGTGGAAGGGGGAATGAG. This chain links TRBV2 with TRBJ2-1, with a tentative D call TRBD1 (6 bases). Read data end 3 residues before the CDR3 end; the end is taken from the germline J gene. V was pared by 9 bases and J by 7 bases, with 10 bases between. This CDR3 region has 11 residues. The germline gives CDR1 SNHLY, CDR2 FYNNEI.

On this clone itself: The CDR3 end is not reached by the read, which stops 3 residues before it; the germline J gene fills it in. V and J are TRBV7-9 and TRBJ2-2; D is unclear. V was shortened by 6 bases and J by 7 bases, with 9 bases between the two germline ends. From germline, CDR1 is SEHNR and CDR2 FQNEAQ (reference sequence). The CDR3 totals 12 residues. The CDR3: CASRLIGGELFF. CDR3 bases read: TGTGCCAGCAGGCTAATTGGCGGGGAG.

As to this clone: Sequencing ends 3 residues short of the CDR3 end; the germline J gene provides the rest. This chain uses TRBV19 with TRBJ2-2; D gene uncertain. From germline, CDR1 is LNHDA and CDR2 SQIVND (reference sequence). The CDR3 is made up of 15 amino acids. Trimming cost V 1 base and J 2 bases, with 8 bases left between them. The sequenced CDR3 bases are TGTGCCAGTAGTATAGGAGGTGCCAACACCGGGGAG. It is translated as CASSIGGANTGE. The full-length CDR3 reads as CASSIGGANTGELFF.

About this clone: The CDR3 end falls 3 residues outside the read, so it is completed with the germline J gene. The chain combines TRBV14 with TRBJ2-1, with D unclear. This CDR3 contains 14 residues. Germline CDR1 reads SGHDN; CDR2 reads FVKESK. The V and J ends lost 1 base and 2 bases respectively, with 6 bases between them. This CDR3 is CASSQAPAYNEQFF. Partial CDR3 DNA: TGTGCCAGCAGCCAAGCGCCAGCCTACAATGAG.

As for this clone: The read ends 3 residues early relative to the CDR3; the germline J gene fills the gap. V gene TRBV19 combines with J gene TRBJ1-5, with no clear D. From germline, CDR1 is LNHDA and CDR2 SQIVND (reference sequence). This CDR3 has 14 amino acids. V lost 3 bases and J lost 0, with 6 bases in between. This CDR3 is CASSMAPSNQPQHF. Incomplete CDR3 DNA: TGTGCCAGTAGTATGGCTCCTAGCAATCAGCCC. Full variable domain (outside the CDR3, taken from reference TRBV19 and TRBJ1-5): DGGITQSPKYLFRKEGQNVTLSCEQNLNHDAMYWYRQDPGQGLRLIYYSQIVNDFQKGDIAEGYSVSREKKESFPLTVTSAQKNPTAFYLCASSMAPSNQPQHFGDGTRLSIL.

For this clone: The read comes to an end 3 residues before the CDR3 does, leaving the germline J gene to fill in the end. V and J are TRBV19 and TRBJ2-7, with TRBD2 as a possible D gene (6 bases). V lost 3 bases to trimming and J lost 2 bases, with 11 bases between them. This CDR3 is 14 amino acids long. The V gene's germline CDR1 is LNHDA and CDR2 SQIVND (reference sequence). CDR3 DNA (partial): TGTGCCAGTAGTATCTCTAGCGAAGCCTACGAG. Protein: CASSISSEAYE. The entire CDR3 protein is CASSISSEAYEQYF.

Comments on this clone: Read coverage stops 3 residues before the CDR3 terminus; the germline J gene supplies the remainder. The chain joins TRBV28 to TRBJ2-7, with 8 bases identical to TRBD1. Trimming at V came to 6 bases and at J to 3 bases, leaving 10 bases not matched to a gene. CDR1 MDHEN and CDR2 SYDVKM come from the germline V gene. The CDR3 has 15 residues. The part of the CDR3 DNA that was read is TGTGCCAGCAGCAGTCCCCCCGACAGGGGCTACGAG. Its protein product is CASSSPPDRGYE. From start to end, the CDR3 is CASSSPPDRGYEQYF.

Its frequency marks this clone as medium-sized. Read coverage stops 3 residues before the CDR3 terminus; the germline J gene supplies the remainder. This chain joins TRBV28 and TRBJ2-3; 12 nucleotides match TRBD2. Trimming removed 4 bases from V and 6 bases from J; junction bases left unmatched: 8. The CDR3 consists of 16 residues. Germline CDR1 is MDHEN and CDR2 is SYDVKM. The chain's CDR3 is CASSSRLAGADDTQYF. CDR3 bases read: TGTGCCAGCAGTTCCCGACTAGCGGGAGCGGATGATACG.

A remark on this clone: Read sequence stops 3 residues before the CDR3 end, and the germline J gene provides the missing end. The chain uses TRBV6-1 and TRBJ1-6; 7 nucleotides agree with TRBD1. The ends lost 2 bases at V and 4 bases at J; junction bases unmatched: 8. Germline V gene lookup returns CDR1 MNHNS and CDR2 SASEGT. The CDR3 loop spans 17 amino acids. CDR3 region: CASSERPGTAYNSPLHF. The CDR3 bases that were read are TGTGCCAGCAGTGAACGTCCCGGGACAGCTTATAATTCACCC.

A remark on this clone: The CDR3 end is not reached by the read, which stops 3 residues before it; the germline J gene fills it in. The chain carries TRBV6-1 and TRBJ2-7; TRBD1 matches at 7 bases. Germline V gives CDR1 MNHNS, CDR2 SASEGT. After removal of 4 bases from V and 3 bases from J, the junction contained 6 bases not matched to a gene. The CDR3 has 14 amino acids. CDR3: CASSALGDSYEQYF. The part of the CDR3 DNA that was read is TGTGCCAGCAGTGCCCTAGGGGACAGCTACGAG.